This TCR beta chain is from a study of PD-1 blockade in classical Hodgkin lymphoma. The study, taken as a whole, reports: Those achieving complete response showed baseline diversity like newly diagnosed patients.

Autologous stem cell transplantation was followed by relapse in every patient, and brentuximab vedotin exposure varied. About this clone itself: Its antigen is not identified.

The germline V and J ends were trimmed by 5 bases and 6 bases, with 16 bases remaining between them. The CDR3 runs to 14 residues. Germline V gene sequence: CDR1 MRHNA, CDR2 SNTAGT. The repertoire was sequenced with immunoSEQ multiplex PCR; TCRdb's copy has only in-frame clones and lacks some. The table shows 110,000 or so clones, with about nine tenths occurring only once. The V gene is TRBV6-4, the J gene TRBJ1-1; possible D gene TRBD1, 5 bases. The TCR comes from a human donor with classical Hodgkin lymphoma. The specimen was peripheral blood mononuclear cells (PBMCs), collected before the second cycle of nivolumab. The CDR3: CASSRTGTSSEAFF. CDR3 coding DNA: TGTGCCAGCAGTCGAACCGGGACGTCCTCTGAAGCTTTCTTT.